This TCR beta chain came from a study of blood T cell repertoires in COVID-19 (TCRdb year 2020). About the study as a whole: Samples covering the acute and convalescent phases of COVID-19 were provided by collaborators in the United States, Italy and Spain. The material from the prospective study consisted of cDNA or gDNA derived from T cells, B-cell-depleted T cells, or PBMCs. The dataset comprised deeply sampled blood TCRbeta repertoires from subjects exposed to, actively infected with, or recovered from COVID-19. The repertoires were released in a freely available public database intended as a resource for research on the immune response to SARS-CoV-2. The samples were drawn from the first 160 participants of the ongoing ImmuneRACE study and from 950 to 1,500 subjects provided by 6 global collaborators. A de-identified subject ID, COVID-19 status, age in years and sex were almost always included in the sample metadata. HLA class I and class II types, where available, came from metadata supplied by the sample provider rather than from assay-based typing. Here is what the overall study found, with its caveats: How much clinical and demographic metadata was included differed by source and by participant, and the metadata was provided uncurated.

TCRbeta CDR3 regions were amplified from genomic DNA using the immunoSEQ Assay, a bias-controlled multiplex PCR. In the paper's pipeline: Within the assay, amplification of reference gene primers was used to estimate how many nucleated cells each sample contained. Sequence reads were collapsed and filtered to measure the absolute abundance of every unique TCRbeta CDR3 rearrangement. For each sample, productive Simpson clonality was calculated by taking the square root of Simpson's diversity index across productive rearrangements. TCRdb provides this immuneACCESS table in a form limited to in-frame rearrangements. Some clones are lacking; in checked studies, under half of them reflect an unresolved V gene, and why the rest are absent is not known. V and J calls and clone size are those listed in that table; D and trimming were worked out from the DNA. The sample includes over 150,000 clones, with about 86% observed a single time. 20% of the sample comes from the top ten.

The collaborating institutions used their own protocols to collect whole blood in K2EDTA tubes. Collaborator samples were shipped for TCRbeta analysis as frozen whole blood, isolated PBMCs, or DNA extracted from either sample type. This clone was picked up a small number of times. The target of this receptor is not known. There are no base qualities to consult, and no much larger clone falls within one base. CDR1 MDHEN and CDR2 SYDVKM were looked up in the germline V gene. From the cysteine up to the phenylalanine, the CDR3 has a length of 14 residues. Only CDR3 DNA remains: 42 bases, in frame from the first base. V has 0 bases trimmed and J has 4 bases trimmed; junction bases matching no gene number 1.

This chain is built from TRBV28 and TRBJ2-3; 7 bases in the junction line up with TRBD2. Sequenced material: peripheral blood. This clonotype was obtained from a man aged 70-80 years with active or convalescent COVID-19. The DNA is as follows: TGTGCCAGCAGTTTATGGGGGAGGGCAGATACGCAGTATTTT. Translated, it gives CASSLWGRADTQYF.